This TCR beta chain was sequenced for a study of cytomegalovirus exposure and HLA in healthy donors (dated by TCRdb to about 2017). General notes on the study: An earlier analysis of around 600 of the donors reported approximately 290 Gb of sequence data and roughly 110 million unique TCR beta sequences from some 180 million T cells. In addition to the first cohort of 666 subjects, a separate validation cohort of over 90 different subjects was used. In a later analysis, previously published TCR beta repertoires from several hundred donors were re-analyzed and high-resolution HLA genotyping was added so that TCR occurrence patterns could be studied. An earlier analysis of some 500 of the donors applied high-throughput TCR beta sequencing to assess whether each TCR beta V gene segment acted as functional or pseudogenic. The study profiled the T cell repertoires of hundreds of subjects by immunosequencing and related them to cytomegalovirus serostatus. A later genetic analysis took genome-wide SNP genotypes for about 55% of the 666 donors and used that subset as a discovery cohort. On average, roughly 240,000 unique TCR beta nucleotide sequences were sequenced per donor among 398 genotyped donors of the cohort, with roughly 18% of those sequences being non-productive. Among the roughly 410 genotyped donors, around 81% belonged to the genetic ancestry cluster associated with self-reported Caucasian donors. High-throughput TCR immunosequencing, statistical association of individual TCRs with disease status, and machine learning were combined to predict cytomegalovirus infection status. Approximately 310 gigabases of sequencing data and approximately 93 million unique TCR sequences were included in an early release covering around 600 HLA-typed donors. The later analysis used no new phenotypic data to find candidate immune exposures, relying instead on TCR beta sequences and their occurrence across donors. Donor age, sex, ethnicity and CMV serostatus were compiled together with the repertoire data. All discovery cohort repertoires had been generated on a single sequencing platform. Because of strong linkage in the cohort, roughly five DR-DQ haplotypes were treated as single units for association and clustering. HLA typing covered class I and class II loci at four-digit resolution. The study aimed to test whether cataloging public T cell receptors could reveal signatures of past pathogen exposure. Typing coverage differed by locus: A, B, C, DRB1 and DQB1 were typed in roughly 629-630 donors, DQA1 in around 500, DPA1 in 606, and DPB1 in 472.

The cohort comprised 666 healthy bone marrow donors. Cohort members were all nominally healthy when sampled, although unrecorded immune exposures were likely present. The donor was CMV seronegative and was included in the group of under 450 seronegative cohort members. A peripheral blood sample was collected from each donor, and TCR beta sequencing was performed on peripheral blood mononuclear cells. Genomic DNA extraction from the blood cell samples was performed with the Qiagen DNeasy Blood Extraction Kit. The paper as a whole reports these results and caveats: Presence/absence analyses assumed roughly uniform sequencing depth across donors, an assumption that may not hold. In a later genetic analysis, fewer N-insertions in productive TCRs were reported among donors in an Asian-associated ancestry cluster than the roughly 700-donor mean. A later analysis reported that several top co-occurrence clusters appeared linked to parvovirus B19, influenza, CMV and Epstein-Barr virus. CMV serostatus was the only immune exposure information available for the cohort. According to a later analysis, TCR association rates differed among HLA loci, with DRB1 alleles showing the most associated TCRs and HLA-C alleles showing the fewest. The cohort was sequenced for TCR beta chains only, and without alpha or paired-chain data the features that could be detected were limited. In a later analysis, more than 15,000 TCR beta sequences were associated with specific HLA alleles at a false discovery rate of 0.05. When HLA alleles, especially DR and DQ, strongly co-occurred, attributing TCR associations to individual alleles was difficult. Some IMGT-functional V segments, including TRBV6-2 and TRBV6-3, could not be distinguished by the 87-base-pair reads and were therefore excluded. A group of highly shared sequence variants was considered likely to be a technical artifact of the sequencing pipeline. V-gene and J-gene trimming of TCR beta chains was associated with a missense DCLRE1C variant in a later genetic analysis, and the association was replicated in an independent cohort. Because HLA typing was missing for some donors at each locus, association tests included only the typed subset. In a later analysis, most CMV-associated TCR beta chains were found to appear HLA-restricted, with HLA associations seemingly driven largely by CMV exposure. A few of the identified cytomegalovirus-associated TCR beta chains were confirmed in vitro to be specific for cytomegalovirus antigens. Compared with equally common non-associated chains, HLA-associated TCR beta chains in a later analysis were more clonally expanded and had lower generation probabilities. The study gave a list of 150 to 200 TCR beta chains associated with cytomegalovirus. Correlated functional status among segregating V segments might be attributable to linkage disequilibrium, but an unknown experimental factor could not be ruled out. Most TCR sequences were observed very rarely across donors, whereas some public TCRs were present in many individuals. Cytomegalovirus status was reported to be diagnosed by the classifier with high specificity and sensitivity in both the original and validation cohorts. It was suggested by the authors that the approach could potentially be generalized to other disease states and immunological phenotypes. In an earlier analysis of 587 of the donors, most TCR beta V segments appeared in productive rearrangements about 87% or about 30% of the time, broadly matching IMGT annotations. A further reported finding was that TCR beta sequences accurately predicted the HLA-A and HLA-B alleles for most subjects in the first cohort. Because counts were too low, some 17 rarely observed V segments, including chromosome 9 orphons, were left out of the earlier analysis of 500 to 750 of the donors.

The library was generated by the immunoSEQ multiplex PCR assay. A mixture of 60 forward primers for TCR Vbeta segments and 13 reverse primers for TCR Jbeta segments was used in the multiplex PCR. The CDR3 region of rearranged TCR beta genes was amplified from genomic DNA with a multiplex PCR assay. The amplified TCR beta libraries were sequenced on the Illumina HiSeq System as 87-base-pair reads. The paper's data handling went like this. In a later analysis, approximately 74 million unique TCR beta chains were counted across the 650 to 700 repertoires, and about 10 million of these chains were shared by at least two donors. Raw reads were error-corrected and collapsed into unique sequences by a nearest-neighbor algorithm in which closely related sequences were merged to remove PCR and sequencing errors. V, D and J gene segments were assigned by aligning CDR3 sequences to IMGT reference sequences. For a sequence to be retained, a match of at least six nucleotides was required to both a V gene segment and a J gene segment. Rearrangements were classified as productive when the CDR3 lacked stop codons and remained in frame with V and J, and all other rearrangements were classified as non-productive. Following IMGT convention, CDR3 was defined as the stretch from the second conserved V-encoded cysteine to the conserved J-encoded phenylalanine. In an earlier analysis of more than 550 of the donors, sequences lacking an unambiguous match to a single V gene segment were excluded. In an earlier analysis of 450 to 700 of the donors, V segments were called functional above 56.7% productive rearrangements and were called segregating when the between-donor standard deviation exceeded 5%. A statistical classification framework was developed to diagnose cytomegalovirus status using the catalog of TCR beta chain sequences. V and J gene assignment, in a later analysis, came from comparing TCR nucleotide sequences with IMGT/GENE-DB human TR gene sequences. Using the TCRdist pipeline, a later analysis assigned CDR3 sequences along with most-parsimonious VDJ recombination scenarios. In a later analysis, each TCR beta chain was defined by its CDR3 amino acid sequence together with its V-gene family, and reads without a unique V-gene family were excluded. A later analysis removed over 500 highly shared, low-generation-probability nucleotide sequences to deal with suspected cross-contamination and a sequencing artifact. In a later analysis, a clonal expansion index for each public chain was calculated from normalized within-repertoire ranks of inferred template counts. In a later analysis, generation probabilities were computed with a VDJ recombination model fitted to out-of-frame rearrangements, and the resulting probabilities were checked against IGoR. Hypergeometric tests were used in a later analysis to score TCR-TCR, TCR-HLA and TCR-CMV co-occurrence, with a repertoire-size bias correction applied to the TCR pairs. A later analysis estimated false discovery rates by permuting HLA or CMV assignments 20 times. In a later analysis, co-occurring TCRs were grouped using DBSCAN, with TCRdist sequence similarity added in when clustering inside HLA-allele-positive subsets. Repertoires with fewer than 30,000 or more than 120,000 public chains, plus five repertoires with anomalous nucleotide sharing, were excluded from co-occurrence clustering. The source is immuneACCESS, and TCRdb retained only in-frame sequences with V and J called. Part of the clones is not carried over; for the studies checked, unresolved V genes explain less than half of this, and the remainder is unexplained. That table gives V, J and clone size, and the DNA gave D and trimming. Counted in this sample were around 99,000 clones; approximately 71% of them appeared once. Jointly, the top ten make up roughly 8% of the sample.

CDR3 length: 13 amino acids, cysteine to phenylalanine. Of all the DNA, just the CDR3 is kept, 39 bases in frame from base 1. Trimming removed 1 base from V and 6 bases from J, leaving 10 bases between the germline ends. According to the germline V gene, CDR1 reads LGHNA and CDR2 reads YSLEER. In the case of this clone: Its antigen is still unknown. No base quality information exists; no much larger clone differs at one position.

The sample comprised PBMCs. The clonotype originates from a man aged 35-49 years in good health and CMV-seronegative. The chain uses TRBV4-3 and TRBJ2-7; TRBD1 is possibly the D segment (5 matching bases). The sequenced DNA: TGCGCCAGCAGCCAAGTAGGGGAAGGCGAGCAGTACTTC. Protein translation: CASSQVGEGEQYF.